These T cell receptor beta chains were read from a single sample in a study of T cell repertoires in cytomegalovirus infection. A single record per CDR3 protein comes from TCRdb applying MiXCR to the reads. The repertoire has under 300,000 distinct CDR3 sequences, about a sixth of them found once; the top ten carry about 45%. Material: CD8+ T cells from PBMCs. Receptors were obtained from a human donor in good health (CMV status not recorded). Some clones in this sample may be carry-over from other donors' samples. Both conserved end residues are part of each CDR3. D genes are given only for firm matches. Rows give clone size only sometimes, using once, few, many, or a class for an expanded clone.

J,V,size,D,CDR3,DNA
TRBJ2-7,TRBV28,NA,TRBD1,CASSSGTGLDEQYF,TGTGCCAGCAGTTCCGGGACAGGACTGGACGAGCAGTACTTC
TRBJ2-4,TRBV16,NA,TRBD1,CASSPSGQGFDIQYF,TGTGCCAGCAGCCCGTCGGGACAGGGGTTTGACATTCAGTACTTC
TRBJ2-3,TRBV11-2,few,TRBD1,CASSLLGGLTQFTDTQYF,TGTGCCAGCAGCCTATTAGGGGGCCTAACCCAATTCACAGATACGCAGTATTTT
TRBJ1-1,TRBV2,NA,NA,CASKPGQMNTEAFF,TGTGCCAGCAAGCCAGGGCAAATGAACACTGAAGCTTTCTTT
TRBJ2-5,TRBV2,few,NA,CASSVRKAGTRQETQYF,TGTGCCAGCAGTGTGCGGAAGGCAGGGACCCGTCAAGAGACCCAGTACTTC
TRBJ2-1,TRBV9,few,TRBD2,CASSPGTSGGPYNEQFF,TGTGCCAGCAGCCCCGGGACTAGCGGGGGCCCATACAATGAGCAGTTCTTC
TRBJ1-2,TRBV20-1,few,NA,CSGEVAGGYTF,TGCAGTGGTGAGGTGGCAGGAGGCTACACCTTC
TRBJ2-6,TRBV6-1,many,NA,CASSEDSSGANVLTF,TGTGCCAGCAGTGAGGACAGTTCTGGGGCCAACGTCCTGACTTTC
TRBJ2-1,TRBV5-1,few,TRBD1,CASSFDRGPWNEQFF,TGCGCCAGCAGCTTCGACAGGGGCCCCTGGAATGAGCAGTTCTTC
TRBJ2-7,TRBV10-3,NA,NA,CAIRGQIEQYF,TGTGCCATCAGAGGACAGATAGAGCAGTACTTC
TRBJ2-1,TRBV7-8,many,NA,CASSLRDPAYNEQFF,TGTGCCAGCAGCTTAAGGGACCCCGCCTACAATGAGCAGTTCTTC
TRBJ1-5,TRBV12-3/TRBV12-4,many,NA,CASSRAPNQPQHF,TGTGCCAGCAGCCGCGCCCCAAATCAGCCCCAGCATTTT
TRBJ2-2,TRBV7-9,few,TRBD2,CASSFSGGGELFF,TGTGCCAGCAGCTTCAGCGGGGGAGGGGAGCTGTTTTTT
TRBJ2-2,TRBV5-1,few,TRBD1,CASSHPRDRGLDTGELFF,TGCGCCAGCAGCCACCCCCGGGACAGGGGTCTTGACACCGGGGAGCTGTTTTTT
TRBJ2-5,TRBV5-4,NA,TRBD2,CASSPYSGARGETQYF,TGTGCCAGCAGCCCTTATAGCGGGGCCCGAGGAGAGACCCAGTACTTC
TRBJ1-4,TRBV27,many,TRBD1,CASSPGTALAWEIPQPNEKLFF,TGTGCCAGCAGTCCCGGGACAGCGCTTGCCTGGGAGATCCCCCAGCCCAATGAAAAACTGTTTTTT
TRBJ2-7,TRBV6-1,many,NA,CASSPWDNRPVYEQYF,TGTGCCAGCAGTCCATGGGACAATAGGCCGGTCTACGAGCAGTACTTC
TRBJ2-2,TRBV11-2,many,TRBD2,CASSLVRTSGGRPGELFF,TGTGCCAGCAGCTTAGTCCGAACTAGCGGGGGTCGACCCGGGGAGCTGTTTTTT
TRBJ2-4,TRBV24-1,NA,NA,CATSDLKTGDIQYF,TGTGCCACCAGTGACCTCAAGACTGGGGACATTCAGTACTTC
TRBJ2-3,TRBV29-1,NA,NA,CSVGLVTDRSDTQYF,TGCAGCGTTGGTTTGGTAACTGACAGATCCGATACGCAGTATTTT
TRBJ1-2,TRBV4-1,many,NA,CASSQDRGVNYGYTF,TGCGCCAGCAGCCAAGATCGAGGGGTAAACTATGGCTACACCTTC
TRBJ1-6,TRBV13,NA,NA,CASSVSNSPLHF,TGTGCCAGCAGCGTCTCTAATTCACCCCTCCACTTT
TRBJ1-1,TRBV6-2/TRBV6-3,many,NA,CASSYPGQANTEAFF,TGTGCCAGCAGTTACCCGGGACAAGCGAACACTGAAGCTTTCTTT
TRBJ2-5,TRBV7-9,many,NA,CASSLDPDQAVQETQYF,TGTGCCAGCAGCTTAGATCCGGACCAGGCGGTCCAAGAGACCCAGTACTTC
TRBJ2-5,TRBV29-1,few,TRBD1,CSVEDRDRGFETQYF,TGCAGCGTTGAAGACCGGGACAGGGGGTTTGAGACCCAGTACTTC
TRBJ1-6,TRBV11-2,many,NA,CASSLDFEQGGSPLHF,TGTGCCAGCAGCTTAGACTTTGAACAGGGTGGCTCACCCCTCCACTTT
TRBJ1-1,TRBV27,many,NA,CASNSRWDVRNTEAFF,TGTGCCAGCAATTCAAGATGGGACGTTAGGAACACTGAAGCTTTCTTT
TRBJ2-2,TRBV20-1,few,NA,CSVPNTGELFF,TGCAGTGTCCCGAACACCGGGGAGCTGTTTTTT
TRBJ2-3,TRBV7-8,many,NA,CASRRGQSTDTQYF,TGTGCCAGCAGGAGAGGGCAGAGCACAGATACGCAGTATTTT
TRBJ2-1,TRBV7-6,many,TRBD2,CASSPRIAGGYSYNEQFF,TGTGCCAGCAGCCCCCGTATAGCGGGGGGTTACTCCTACAATGAGCAGTTCTTC
TRBJ2-3,TRBV12-3/TRBV12-4,NA,TRBD2,CASSGWEGADTQYF,TGTGCCAGCAGTGGATGGGAGGGCGCGGATACGCAGTATTTT
TRBJ2-7,TRBV7-9,many,NA,CASSPPFEEQYF,TGTGCCAGCAGCCCACCCTTTGAGGAGCAGTACTTC
TRBJ2-1,TRBV7-9,many,NA,CASSGSGGEQFF,TGTGCCAGCAGCGGCTCTGGGGGTGAGCAGTTCTTC
TRBJ2-1,TRBV7-6,many,NA,CASSLEVWDEQFF,TGTGCCAGCAGCTTAGAAGTGTGGGATGAGCAGTTCTTC
TRBJ1-1,TRBV7-9,many,NA,CASSLATANTEAFF,TGTGCCAGCAGCTTAGCTACAGCGAACACTGAAGCTTTCTTT
TRBJ1-1,TRBV4-2,NA,NA,CASSQARGETEAFF,TGTGCCAGCAGCCAAGCGCGGGGAGAGACTGAAGCTTTCTTT